These T cell receptor beta chains were read from a single sample in a study of technical replicates of blood from several donors. The table came from immunoSEQ multiplex PCR; TCRdb's copy has only in-frame clones and leaves some out. This sample yields about 54,000 clones, of which 85% to 95% are seen a single time; 0.2% to 0.25% belongs to the top ten. Material: T cells isolated from PBMCs. These receptors originate from a human donor in good health. Each CDR3 is given with its conserved first and last residue. Each record gives: CDR3 length, D gene, J gene, V gene, clone size, CDR3 DNA, CDR3 protein. The D gene is left open where the match is weak. Clone sizes are given selectively: once, few, many, or a class where the clone is expanded.

>10|.|TRBJ1-2|TRBV7-9|once
TGTGCCAGCAGCTTCGGTGGCTACACCTTC
CASSFGGYTF
>16|TRBD1|TRBJ1-2|TRBV5-1|.
TGCGCCAGCAGCACGCCAGGACAGGGGTTCCGCTATGGCTACACCTTC
CASSTPGQGFRYGYTF
>17|TRBD1|TRBJ1-5|TRBV10-3|once
TGTGCCATCAGTGAGTCGTCCCGGACAGGGCCAGGTCAGCCCCAGCATTTT
CAISESSRTGPGQPQHF
>14|.|TRBJ1-1|TRBV5-1|once
TGCGCCAGCAGCCCGACCGGGACACATGGCGGAGCTTTCTTT
CASSPTGTHGGAFF
>13|.|TRBJ2-3|TRBV11-3|.
TGTGCCAGCAGCCGGCAGCAGGCAGATACGCAGTATTTT
CASSRQQADTQYF
>11|.|TRBJ1-3|TRBV9|.
TGTGCCAGCAGCGGACAGGACACCATATATTTT
CASSGQDTIYF
>15|TRBD1|TRBJ2-7|TRBV10-1|.
TGCGCCAGCAGTGAATTGACAGGGGGCAGGAACGAGCAGTACTTC
CASSELTGGRNEQYF
>15|TRBD2|TRBJ2-7|TRBV6-5|.
TGTGCCAGCAGTCACGGGACTAGCGGGAACTACGAGCAGTACTTC
CASSHGTSGNYEQYF
>15|.|TRBJ1-1|TRBV28|.
TGTGCCAGCGAATTAGGAGGACCTCTGAACACTGAAGCTTTCTTT
CASELGGPLNTEAFF
>16|TRBD1|TRBJ2-5|TRBV7-3|once
TGTGCCAGCAGCTTATCCGGGACAGGGCCCGGGGAGACCCAGTACTTC
CASSLSGTGPGETQYF
>12|TRBD1|TRBJ1-1|TRBV19|.
TGTGCCAGCGAAGCAGGGGGCACTGAAGCTTTCTTT
CASEAGGTEAFF
>16|TRBD2|TRBJ2-5|TRBV10-2|.
TGCGCCAGCAGAATTGTGAGCGGGGGGGACCGGGAGACCCAGTACTTC
CASRIVSGGDRETQYF
>12|.|TRBJ2-7|TRBV7-6|.
TGTGCCAGCAGCTTAGGAGAGAACGAGCAGTACTTC
CASSLGENEQYF
>16|.|TRBJ2-7|TRBV9|.
TGTGCCAGCAGCGTAGGAGGTAGCGCTTCTACCTACGAGCAGTACTTC
CASSVGGSASTYEQYF
>15|TRBD2|TRBJ2-7|TRBV5-4|.
TGTGCCAGCAGCAGAGCGGGATCTGACTCCTACGAGCAGTACTTC
CASSRAGSDSYEQYF
>12|TRBD1|TRBJ1-1|TRBV7-9|.
TGTGCCGGAAAAGGGGGCGGCACTGAAGCTTTCTTT
CAGKGGGTEAFF
>14|.|TRBJ2-7|TRBV10-3|few
TGTGCCATCAGTGCTGAGACAGGAGCCTACGAGCAGTACTTC
CAISAETGAYEQYF
>15|TRBD1|TRBJ2-7|TRBV6-5|.
TGTGCCAGCAGTTATTGGCAGGGGGCCGGCTACGAGCAGTACTTC
CASSYWQGAGYEQYF
>14|TRBD1|TRBJ1-2|TRBV10-3|.
TGTGCCATCAGTAAACCGGGACAGGGCCTTGGCTACACCTTC
CAISKPGQGLGYTF
>18|TRBD2|TRBJ2-5|TRBV14|.
TGTGCCAGCAGAAGACTAGCGGGGGGCCGACAAGTCCAAGAGACCCAGTACTTC
CASRRLAGGRQVQETQYF
>12|.|TRBJ2-7|TRBV10-3|.
TGTGCCATCAGCCGGGGGACAGACGAGCAGTACTTC
CAISRGTDEQYF
>12|TRBD1|TRBJ2-5|TRBV29-1|.
TGCAGCGTTGAGGGACAGCAAGAGACCCAGTACTTC
CSVEGQQETQYF
>15|.|TRBJ1-5|TRBV7-2|.
TGTGCCAGCAGCTTAGTGACAGCTGACAATCAGCCCCAGCATTTT
CASSLVTADNQPQHF
>14|.|TRBJ1-5|TRBV16|.
TGTGCCAGCAGCCAACAGGGATGGGGTCAGCCCCAGCATTTT
CASSQQGWGQPQHF
>12|TRBD1|TRBJ2-7|TRBV7-9|.
TGTGCCAGCAGCTTAGCTCAGGACAGGGCAGTCTTC
CASSLAQDRAVF
>17|TRBD2|TRBJ2-3|TRBV7-9|once
TGTGCCAGCAGTCCCGGGACTAGCGGGGGGAAGACAGATACGCAGTATTTT
CASSPGTSGGKTDTQYF
>13|.|TRBJ1-2|TRBV12-5|.
TGTGCTGCCGCGTTTCGAGGTTCCTATGGCTACACCTTC
CAAAFRGSYGYTF
>13|.|TRBJ2-1|TRBV15|.
TGTGCCACCAGCAGGGACTACTACAATGAGCAGTTCTTC
CATSRDYYNEQFF
>13|.|TRBJ2-7|TRBV18|.
TGTGCCAGCTCACCAGCAGGGGCATACGAGCAGTACTTC
CASSPAGAYEQYF
>18|TRBD2|TRBJ2-3|TRBV5-1|.
TGCGCCAGCAGCTCTACCGGACTAGCGGGAGTTAGGACAGATACGCAGTATTTT
CASSSTGLAGVRTDTQYF
>14|.|TRBJ1-1|TRBV9|once
TGTGCCAGCAGCATTTCGGCCGGGGGCACTGAAGCTTTCTTT
CASSISAGGTEAFF
>14|TRBD2|TRBJ2-7|TRBV6-6|.
TGTGCCAGCACAGTACTAGCGGGAGGTTACGAGCAGTACTTC
CASTVLAGGYEQYF
>15|TRBD1|TRBJ2-7|TRBV5-6|.
TGTGCCAGCAGCTTGTGGGGGACAGGGTACTACGAGCAGTACTTC
CASSLWGTGYYEQYF
>15|.|TRBJ2-2|TRBV5-1|.
TGCGCCAGCAGCCTTAGCGGCCGCGGTAACGGGGAGCTGTTTTTT
CASSLSGRGNGELFF
>12|.|TRBJ1-1|TRBV13|.
TGTGCCAGCAGCTGGGGGGTGTCTGAAGCTTTCTTT
CASSWGVSEAFF
>14|TRBD1|TRBJ1-2|TRBV14|.
TGTGCCAGCAGCCTAAAAAGGACAGGCTATGGCTACACCTTC
CASSLKRTGYGYTF
>13|TRBD1|TRBJ2-7|TRBV7-9|.
TGTGCCAGCAGCTTGAGGGGGCCCTACGAGCAGTACTTC
CASSLRGPYEQYF
>17|.|TRBJ2-3|TRBV12-5|.
TGTGCTAGTGGTTTGGACACAGGGGGGGGTGGGACAGATACGCAGTATTTT
CASGLDTGGGGTDTQYF
>13|.|TRBJ2-5|TRBV6-5|.
TGTGCCAGCAGAACAGGGTCGTCGGAGACCCAGTACTTC
CASRTGSSETQYF
>13|.|TRBJ2-2|TRBV12-5|once
TGTGCTAGTGGCCTGGCAGGCACCGGGGAGCTGTTTTTT
CASGLAGTGELFF
>12|.|TRBJ1-2|TRBV5-1|.
TGCGCCAGCAGGGCAGGCTACTATGGCTACACCTTC
CASRAGYYGYTF
>17|TRBD1|TRBJ2-5|TRBV11-2|.
TGTGCCAGCAGCTTAAGGCGGACAGGGGTCCTTCCAGAGACCCAGTACTTC
CASSLRRTGVLPETQYF